Below, 26 T cell receptor beta chains from the same sample are listed, as sequenced in a study of shared clonotypes between healthy human individuals. Libraries were prepared by immunoSEQ multiplex PCR; TCRdb keeps only in-frame clonotypes and omits some of them. The repertoire holds around 1.5 million clones, with approximately 98% as singletons. Source material: naive CD4+ T cells sorted from blood. The subset: CD45RA+ positively selected. The receptors come from a man aged 25-45 years in good health.

The chain has TRBV19 and TRBJ1-4; the match to TRBD1 covers 7 bases. The CDR3 has 16 residues. With 3 bases clipped from V and 5 bases from J, the junction kept 9 bases outside the gene matches. CDR1 is LNHDA and CDR2 is SQIVND in the germline V gene (reference sequence). The CDR3 is CASSIYNRGLNEKLFF. The CDR3 DNA reads TGTGCCAGTAGTATCTACAACAGGGGCCTGAATGAAAAACTGTTTTTT.

J is TRBJ1-1 and V is TRBV28; D gene unclear. CDR3 length: 12 amino acids. V was shortened by 5 bases and J by 8 bases, with 12 bases between the two germline ends. Looked up from germline, CDR1 is MDHEN and CDR2 is SYDVKM. The CDR3 coding sequence is TGTGCCAGCAGTGACCCCAAGCGGGAAGCTTTCTTT. As protein: CASSDPKREAFF.

The chain joins TRBV6-1 to TRBJ2-3; D is possibly TRBD1 (6 bases). CDR3 length: 12 residues. Per the germline V gene, CDR1 is MNHNS and CDR2 is SASEGT. The V gene lost 9 bases and the J gene lost 2 bases, with 9 bases spanning the gap. The CDR3 sequence is CASTGFTDTQYF. CDR3 DNA: TGTGCCAGTACAGGGTTCACAGATACGCAGTATTTT.

The chain employs TRBV7-8 and TRBJ1-2; D gene uncertain. CDR3 size: 13 residues. Trimming pared 1 base from V and 5 bases from J, leaving 8 bases between. Germline V gene sequence: CDR1 SGHVS, CDR2 FQNEAQ. CDR3 coding DNA: TGTGCCAGCAGCTTAGAACCCGTATATGGCTACACCTTC. It yields the protein CASSLEPVYGYTF.

This chain uses TRBV14 with TRBJ2-1, with TRBD2 identical over 7 bases. There are 17 residues in the CDR3. CDR1 SGHDN and CDR2 FVKESK come from the germline V gene. The trim removed 0 bases at V and 2 bases at J, leaving 7 bases unmatched. The CDR3 DNA follows: TGTGCCAGCAGCCAAGATTCTAGCGGACGGACCTACAATGAGCAGTTCTTC. This sequence encodes CASSQDSSGRTYNEQFF.

The V and J genes are TRBV18 and TRBJ2-1, with D possibly TRBD2 on 5 matching bases. Trimming pared 3 bases from V and 9 bases from J, leaving 9 bases between. This CDR3 comprises 12 residues. Germline values: CDR1 KGHSH, CDR2 LQKENI. CDR3 in amino acids: CASSPRAGEQFF. The DNA of the CDR3 is TGTGCCAGCTCACCGAGGGCGGGTGAGCAGTTCTTC. The full variable domain, rest sourced from reference TRBV18 and TRBJ2-1, is NAGVMQNPRHLVRRRGQEARLRCSPMKGHSHVYWYRQLPEEGLKFMVYLQKENIIDESGMPKERFSAEFPKEGPSILRIQQVVRGDSAAYFCASSPRAGEQFFGPGTRLTVL.

This chain uses TRBV5-1 with TRBJ2-1; D uncertain. Germline CDR1 SGHRS, CDR2 YFSETQ. The CDR3 has 14 residues. With 4 bases removed from V and 3 bases from J, the gap between germline ends came to 11 bases. The CDR3 is CASSPAAFYNEQFF. CDR3 nucleotide sequence: TGCGCCAGCAGCCCGGCGGCCTTCTACAATGAGCAGTTCTTC.

The chain combines TRBV5-1 with TRBJ2-5; no definite D call. The CDR3 sequence is 13 residues long. The V end was cut by 1 base, the J end by 1 base, with 5 bases between. CDR1 SGHRS and CDR2 YFSETQ come from the germline V gene. The CDR3 region has the DNA TGCGCCAGCAGCTTGTACACCCAAGAGACCCAGTACTTC. This sequence encodes CASSLYTQETQYF. Filled out from reference TRBV5-1 and TRBJ2-5, the complete variable domain reads KAGVTQTPRYLIKTRGQQVTLSCSPISGHRSVSWYQQTPGQGLQFLFEYFSETQRNKGNFPGRFSGRQFSNSRSEMNVSTLELGDSALYLCASSLYTQETQYFGPGTRLLVL.

The chain uses TRBV10-3 and TRBJ2-7, with a possible D match to TRBD1 (6 bases). CDR1 is ENHRY, CDR2 SYGVKD, per germline. The CDR3 is 12 amino acids. Trimming took 3 bases from V and 7 from J, leaving 10 bases between them. The CDR3 sequence: CAISDPQGEQYF. The CDR3 DNA sequence: TGTGCCATCAGTGATCCCCAGGGGGAGCAGTACTTC.

The chain uses TRBV28 and TRBJ2-5; TRBD1 matches 8 bases. Germline V gene data show CDR1 as MDHEN and CDR2 as SYDVKM. The CDR3 is 15 residues long. With V trimmed by 5 bases and J by 3 bases, 8 bases remained unmatched. DNA of the CDR3: TGTGCCAGCAGTGCACCAGGGACAGGAAAAGAGACCCAGTACTTC. Protein: CASSAPGTGKETQYF. Combining the CDR3 with reference TRBV28 and TRBJ2-5 gives the whole variable domain DVKVTQSSRYLVKRTGEKVFLECVQDMDHENMFWYRQDPGLGLRLIYFSYDVKMKEKGDIPEGYSVSREKKERFSLILESASTNQTSMYLCASSAPGTGKETQYFGPGTRLLVL.

V usage is TRBV7-3 and J usage is TRBJ2-2; 10 nucleotides match TRBD2. Per germline, CDR1 SGHTA and CDR2 FQGTGA. V lost 5 bases, J lost 4 bases, and 10 bases stayed unmatched. CDR3 length equals 17 residues. The CDR3 region has the DNA TGTGCCAGCAGCCTGGCCCTAGCGGGAGACGGCACCGGGGAGCTGTTTTTT. This sequence encodes CASSLALAGDGTGELFF.

V and J are TRBV5-4 and TRBJ2-4; 9 bases fit TRBD2. Germline values: CDR1 SGHNT, CDR2 YYREEE (reference sequence). There are 16 residues in the CDR3. After removal of 2 bases from V and 4 bases from J, the junction contained 7 bases not matched to a gene. CDR3 coding DNA: TGTGCCAGCAGCTTTTGGGCTAGCGGGGATAAAAACATTCAGTACTTC. Its translation: CASSFWASGDKNIQYF.

V gene TRBV6-1 combines with J gene TRBJ1-2; D is possibly TRBD1 (5 bases). The V gene lost 7 bases and the J gene lost 3 bases, with 9 bases spanning the gap. The CDR3 sequence is 12 residues long. Per the germline V gene, CDR1 is MNHNS and CDR2 is SASEGT. CDR3 in DNA: TGTGCCAGCACTCGGGACCACTATGGCTACACCTTC. As protein: CASTRDHYGYTF.

V gene TRBV4-3 combines with J gene TRBJ2-1, with D perhaps matching TRBD2 (7 bases). CDR3 length: 17 amino acids. Per germline, CDR1 LGHNA and CDR2 YSLEER. The ends were cut back, 3 bases at V and 2 bases at J, with 17 bases in the middle. DNA of the CDR3: TGCGCCAGCAGCCACGAACCTGGGGGGGCTACCTACAATGAGCAGTTCTTC. This encodes CASSHEPGGATYNEQFF.

The V call is TRBV14, the J call TRBJ2-3, with TRBD2 as a possible D gene (5 bases). The CDR3 is made up of 17 amino acids. V gave up 4 bases and J gave up 1 base, with 18 bases separating them. The germline CDR1 and CDR2 sequences are SGHDN and FVKESK. Here the CDR3 reads CASSLQRAGPRTDTQYF. The CDR3 DNA follows: TGTGCCAGCAGCCTCCAGAGGGCTGGGCCCCGCACAGATACGCAGTATTTT.

J is TRBJ1-4 and V is TRBV6-6; 7 bases are shared with TRBD1. The CDR3 contains 14 residues. V lost 5 bases to trimming and J lost 8 bases; unmatched junction nucleotides: 8. Germline V lookup: CDR1 MNHNY, CDR2 SVGAGI (reference sequence). CDR3 DNA sequence: TGTGCCAGCAGTGGGAGGGGGCGGGGAGAAAAACTGTTTTTT. Amino acids: CASSGRGRGEKLFF.

This chain links TRBV6-5 with TRBJ2-5; D perhaps matches TRBD2 (5 bases). CDR3 size: 11 residues. CDR1 is MNHEY, CDR2 SVGAGI, per germline. V was shortened by 8 bases and J by 6 bases, with 10 bases between the two germline ends. The CDR3 DNA reads TGTGCCAGCCGTAGAGGGAAGACCCAGTACTTC. This codes for CASRRGKTQYF.

The chain combines TRBV5-1 with TRBJ2-2; D gene uncertain. The V end was cut by 3 bases, the J end by 3 bases, with 9 bases between. Per germline, CDR1 SGHRS and CDR2 YFSETQ. This CDR3 is 14 amino acids long. CDR3 loop: CASSSTYYTGELFF. The DNA for the CDR3 is TGCGCCAGCAGCTCCACTTACTACACCGGGGAGCTGTTTTTT.

This chain uses TRBV6-6 with TRBJ2-3; 12 nucleotides line up with TRBD2. The CDR3 sequence is 15 residues long. V was clipped by 7 bases and J by 6 bases; unmatched bases: 8. Per the germline V gene, CDR1 is MNHNY and CDR2 is SVGAGI (reference sequence). The CDR3 loop reads CASTRLAGGSDTQYF. The CDR3 DNA sequence: TGTGCCAGCACTAGGCTAGCGGGAGGGTCCGATACGCAGTATTTT.

A note on this clone: The same CDR3 is also encoded by other DNA sequences in this sample. This chain links TRBV10-3 with TRBJ2-7; perhaps TRBD1 as D (5 bases). V lost 5 bases and J lost 3, with 8 bases in between. Germline V gene data show CDR1 as ENHRY and CDR2 as SYGVKD. The CDR3 loop spans 12 amino acids. In DNA form, the CDR3 reads TGTGCCATCAGTACCGACAGCTACGAGCAGTACTTC. It codes for CAISTDSYEQYF.

The V gene is TRBV5-1, the J gene TRBJ1-4, with 9 bases that match TRBD1. V gave up 5 bases and J gave up 5 bases; unmatched junction bases: 7. This CDR3 is built from 15 residues. CDR1 is SGHRS and CDR2 is YFSETQ in the germline V gene. The CDR3 DNA reads TGCGCCAGCAGACGAGCGGGACAGGGAAATGAAAAACTGTTTTTT. Its protein product is CASRRAGQGNEKLFF.

The chain employs TRBV29-1 and TRBJ1-4, with a weak D call TRBD1 (5 bases). The CDR3 contains 13 residues. V lost 6 bases to trimming and J lost 8 bases, with 16 bases between them. Germline V gives CDR1 SQVTM, CDR2 ANQGSEA. The CDR3 is CSVSSQGVEKLFF. The CDR3, as DNA: TGCAGCGTGAGTTCCCAGGGCGTAGAAAAACTGTTTTTT.

The chain has TRBV4-1 and TRBJ2-2, with TRBD1 as a possible D gene (6 bases). Germline CDR1 MGHRA, CDR2 YSYEKL. Trimming cost V 0 bases and J 0 bases, with 14 bases left between them. There are 18 residues in the CDR3. CDR3 residues: CASSQDYGQSANTGELFF. The DNA of the CDR3 is TGCGCCAGCAGCCAAGATTACGGACAGTCCGCGAACACCGGGGAGCTGTTTTTT.

CDR3 nucleotide sequence: TGTGCCAGCAGCGTCCGAGGGGGACTAGCGGCGTACAATGAGCAGTTCTTC. The encoded protein is CASSVRGGLAAYNEQFF. This sequence joins TRBV9 and TRBJ2-1; TRBD2 matches 11 bases. The CDR3 covers 17 residues. Germline lookup yields CDR1 SGDLS and CDR2 YYNGEE. V lost 2 bases to trimming and J lost 4 bases; unmatched junction nucleotides: 8.

Note on this clone: Other DNA sequences in the same sample also yield this CDR3. The chain is built from TRBV7-8 and TRBJ1-2; a weak D match, TRBD1 (5 bases). V was trimmed by 1 base and J by 8 bases, leaving 11 bases between them. CDR3 length equals 13 residues. Germline CDR1 and CDR2: SGHVS and FQNEAQ. Written as DNA, the CDR3 is TGTGCCAGCAGCTTAGGGGGGTCCCGGGGCTACACCTTC. The encoded protein is CASSLGGSRGYTF.

V gene TRBV5-1 combines with J gene TRBJ2-5, with D tentatively TRBD2 (6 bases). Germline V gives CDR1 SGHRS, CDR2 YFSETQ. The germline V and J ends were trimmed by 4 bases and 4 bases, with 20 bases remaining between them. The CDR3 covers 16 residues. This chain's CDR3 is CASSPLVFAGRETQYF. Here the CDR3 DNA reads TGCGCCAGCAGCCCTCTGGTTTTTGCGGGGCGAGAGACCCAGTACTTC. Looking up the rest from reference TRBV5-1 and TRBJ2-5 gives the full variable domain: KAGVTQTPRYLIKTRGQQVTLSCSPISGHRSVSWYQQTPGQGLQFLFEYFSETQRNKGNFPGRFSGRQFSNSRSEMNVSTLELGDSALYLCASSPLVFAGRETQYFGPGTRLLVL.